This TCR beta chain was documented in a study of OX40 agonist ivuxolimab in advanced cancers. Sequencing was performed with immunoSEQ multiplex PCR; in TCRdb, only in-frame clones are kept and a portion is missing. Of about 73,000 clones in the sample, roughly 86% were seen once. CDR3 length equals 13 residues. Germline V lookup: CDR1 GTSNPN, CDR2 SVGIG (reference sequence). Trimming cost V 3 bases and J 5 bases; bases outside gene matches: 6. Sampling times: baseline, cycle 4 day 1, cycle 7 day 1. Sequenced here: CD4+ or CD8+ T cells sorted from blood, sampled in a trial of the OX40 agonist ivuxolimab. The chain employs TRBV30 and TRBJ2-5, with 7 nucleotides matching TRBD2. The clonotype comes from an adult with an advanced solid tumor such as melanoma, head and neck, liver or kidney cancer. The CDR3 sequence is CAWRGGVLETQYF. The CDR3 DNA reads TGTGCCTGGAGGGGGGGGGTTTTGGAGACCCAGTACTTC.